The next 21 T cell receptor beta chains were all read from a single sample in a study of blood T cell repertoires in COVID-19 (dated by TCRdb to 2020 to 2022). Receptor libraries were prepared by the immunoSEQ multiplex PCR assay. Entries here come from immuneACCESS through TCRdb and include only in-frame sequences with V and J called. Some clones fail to appear in such tables; in the studies checked, an unresolved V gene covers under half of the shortfall, and the cause of the remainder is unknown. This sample gives tens of thousands of clones in total; approximately 80% of them show up just once. The ten largest make up 4.5% to 5.5% of the sample. The source material was peripheral blood. These receptors were obtained from a woman in her seventies with acute or convalescent COVID-19.

The gene calls are TRBV6-5 and TRBJ1-2; 7 bases agree with TRBD1. V shed 5 bases, J shed 4 bases, and the junction held 1 base outside the gene matches. In germline, CDR1 is MNHEY, CDR2 SVGAGI. The CDR3 loop spans 12 amino acids. CDR3 in amino acids: CASSRDSYGYTF. Written as DNA, the CDR3 is TGTGCCAGCAGTAGGGACAGCTATGGCTACACCTTC.

This clone has a single count. The gene calls are TRBV6-5 and TRBJ1-4; 9 positions agree with TRBD1. This CDR3 spans 13 amino acids. Germline CDR1 is MNHEY and CDR2 is SVGAGI. With V trimmed by 7 bases and J by 5 bases, 2 bases remained unmatched. CDR3 region: CASTDRGNEKLFF. The CDR3 region has the DNA TGTGCCAGCACCGACAGGGGGAATGAAAAACTGTTTTTT.

The CDR3 reads CASSLDRDRYQPQHF. CDR3 DNA: TGTGCCAGCAGCTTGGACAGGGATCGGTATCAGCCCCAGCATTTT. This chain connects TRBV5-6 to TRBJ1-5; tentative D call: TRBD1 (6 bases). The V end was cut by 0 bases, the J end by 5 bases, with 12 bases between. The CDR3 runs 15 residues. In germline, CDR1 is SGHDT, CDR2 YYEEEE.

As DNA, the CDR3 is TGTGCCAGCAGCTTAGGGGGGACTAGCGGGGTCTTGGGCAATGAGCAGTTCTTC. Residues: CASSLGGTSGVLGNEQFF. The rearrangement uses TRBV7-2 and TRBJ2-1, with TRBD2 matching 13 bases. CDR1 is SGHTA and CDR2 is FQGNSA in the germline V gene. This CDR3 contains 18 residues. V dropped 1 base and J dropped 6; count of bases not matched to a gene: 9.

This chain links TRBV6-4 with TRBJ2-5; weak D call: TRBD2 (5 bases). Germline CDR1 is MRHNA and CDR2 is SNTAGT. Trimming removed 7 bases from V and 1 base from J, with 10 bases in between. This CDR3 is 13 amino acids long. CDR3 in DNA: TGTGCCAGCATGAGGGTCGTCCAAGAGACCCAGTACTTC. Translating gives CASMRVVQETQYF.

This rearrangement joins TRBV6-5 to TRBJ1-2; the D is unclear. The CDR3 runs to 13 residues. Trimming pared 6 bases from V and 4 bases from J, leaving 12 bases between. Germline V gene sequence: CDR1 MNHEY, CDR2 SVGAGI. The CDR3: CASSSGGFYGYTF. The DNA of the CDR3 is TGTGCCAGCAGCTCGGGAGGGTTCTATGGCTACACCTTC.

This CDR3 reads CASSKDRDTDTQYF. Here the CDR3 DNA reads TGTGCCAGCAGCAAGGACAGAGACACAGATACGCAGTATTTT. The chain combines TRBV7-8 with TRBJ2-3; TRBD1 might be the D (6 bases). The CDR3 is made up of 14 amino acids. Trimming cost V 5 bases and J 2 bases, with 11 bases left between them. The germline V gene encodes CDR1 SGHVS and CDR2 FQNEAQ.

V and J are TRBV5-1 and TRBJ1-3; D is ambiguous. CDR3 length equals 15 residues. Germline CDR1 is SGHRS and CDR2 is YFSETQ. V lost 0 bases to trimming and J lost 3 bases, with 10 bases between them. CDR3 sequence (DNA): TGCGCCAGCAGCTTGGGGGCAGACATTGGAAACACCATATATTTT. The encoded protein is CASSLGADIGNTIYF.

The V gene is TRBV7-2, the J gene TRBJ2-7; 8 positions agree with TRBD2. The germline V gene encodes CDR1 SGHTA and CDR2 FQGNSA. V trimming: 0 bases; J trimming: 2 bases; junction bases outside the gene matches: 6. This CDR3 contains 16 residues. This CDR3 is CASSLALAGSTYEQYF. The CDR3, as DNA: TGTGCCAGCAGCTTAGCGTTAGCGGGGTCGACCTACGAGCAGTACTTC.

The V gene is TRBV6-2 or TRBV6-3, the J gene TRBJ2-1; TRBD2 matches at 13 bases. After removal of 6 bases from V and 9 bases from J, the junction contained 8 bases not matched to a gene. Looked up from germline, CDR1 is MNHEY and CDR2 is SVGEGT. This CDR3 spans 15 amino acids. Here the CDR3 reads CASSPLLAGGLEQFF. In DNA form, the CDR3 reads TGTGCCAGCAGCCCTCTACTAGCGGGGGGGCTTGAGCAGTTCTTC.

The chain employs TRBV7-9 and TRBJ1-2; a possible D gene is TRBD1 (5 bases). Germline assignment: CDR1 SEHNR and CDR2 FQNEAQ (reference sequence). V was cut by 3 bases and J by 1 base, with 6 bases left in between. The CDR3 contains 13 residues. For the CDR3, the DNA is TGTGCCAGCAGCTTGACAGATAACTATGGCTACACCTTC. Protein product: CASSLTDNYGYTF.

This rearrangement joins TRBV27 to TRBJ2-5, with 11 positions matching TRBD2. Germline V gene sequence: CDR1 MNHEY, CDR2 SMNVEV (reference sequence). The CDR3 sequence is 16 residues long. Losses at the gene ends were 5 bases for V and 4 bases for J; bases not matched to a gene: 9. CDR3 in amino acids: CASSAYTSGGGETQYF. CDR3 nucleotides: TGTGCCAGCAGTGCATATACTAGCGGGGGAGGAGAGACCCAGTACTTC.

This clone was detected only a few times. The chain links TRBV24-1 to TRBJ1-1, with D unclear. The germline V and J ends were trimmed by 4 bases and 2 bases, with 7 bases remaining between them. Germline-derived CDR1 and CDR2 are KGHDR and SFDVKD. CDR3 length: 13 residues. CDR3 protein: CATSERDNTEAFF. As DNA, the CDR3 is TGTGCCACCAGTGAAAGAGATAACACTGAAGCTTTCTTT.

The rearrangement links TRBV27 to TRBJ1-2; TRBD1 is a possible D gene (6 bases). The V and J ends lost 5 bases and 2 bases respectively, with 18 bases between them. From germline, CDR1 is MNHEY and CDR2 SMNVEV (reference sequence). This CDR3 region has 16 residues. The CDR3 DNA reads as TGTGCCAGCAGTGTAAACGCCAGGGGTGGGAACTATGGCTACACCTTC. Its translation: CASSVNARGGNYGYTF.

The chain combines TRBV5-1 with TRBJ2-1; TRBD2 agrees at 12 bases. This CDR3 region has 15 residues. Germline lookup yields CDR1 SGHRS and CDR2 YFSETQ. The V segment lost 3 bases and the J segment 4 bases; nucleotides outside the gene matches: 2. The CDR3 DNA is TGCGCCAGCAGCTATACTAGCGGGGGGTACAATGAGCAGTTCTTC. Translated: CASSYTSGGYNEQFF.

V is TRBV27 and J is TRBJ1-1; TRBD1 matches 7 bases. With V trimmed by 3 bases and J by 4 bases, 8 bases remained unmatched. There are 15 residues in the CDR3. Per germline, CDR1 MNHEY and CDR2 SMNVEV (reference sequence). Here the CDR3 reads CASSLEGGASTEAFF. CDR3 sequence (DNA): TGTGCCAGCAGTTTGGAAGGGGGCGCGTCCACTGAAGCTTTCTTT.

This chain connects TRBV7-2 to TRBJ1-2; 10 bases align to TRBD1. V trimming: 2 bases; J trimming: 9 bases; junction bases outside the gene matches: 9. The CDR3 contains 15 residues. Per germline, CDR1 SGHTA and CDR2 FQGNSA. DNA of the CDR3: TGTGCCAGCAGCTTAATCGAGACAGGGGGCATCAGCTACACCTTC. Amino acids: CASSLIETGGISYTF.

The chain couples TRBV6-4 to TRBJ2-2, with 7 bases aligning to TRBD2. This CDR3 has 14 amino acids. Germline loops: CDR1 MRHNA, CDR2 SNTAGT. Trimming took 2 bases from V and 3 from J; bases not matched to a gene: 0. This chain's CDR3 is CASSDSGDTGELFF. The CDR3 DNA reads TGTGCCAGCAGTGACAGCGGGGACACCGGGGAGCTGTTTTTT.

The chain joins TRBV14 to TRBJ2-3; TRBD2 agrees at 12 bases. After removal of 0 bases from V and 5 bases from J, the junction contained 9 bases not matched to a gene. The CDR3 covers 18 residues. Germline loops: CDR1 SGHDN, CDR2 FVKESK. CDR3: CASSQEGLAGGPGDTQYF. The CDR3 DNA follows: TGTGCCAGCAGCCAAGAAGGGCTAGCGGGGGGGCCAGGAGATACGCAGTATTTT. The full variable domain, its missing parts supplied by reference TRBV14 and TRBJ2-3, is EAGVTQFPSHSVIEKGQTVTLRCDPISGHDNLYWYRRVMGKEIKFLLHFVKESKQDESGMPNNRFLAERTGGTYSTLKVQPAELEDSGVYFCASSQEGLAGGPGDTQYFGPGTRLTVL.

The V call is TRBV4-3, the J call TRBJ1-2, with TRBD1 as a possible D gene (6 bases). Per germline, CDR1 LGHNA and CDR2 YSLEER. This CDR3 is 13 amino acids long. The V gene lost 2 bases and the J gene lost 6 bases, with 10 bases spanning the gap. The CDR3 region is CASSQQGPDGYTF. The CDR3 bases are TGCGCCAGCAGCCAACAGGGGCCTGATGGCTACACCTTC.

J is TRBJ1-5 and V is TRBV5-6, with TRBD1 as a possible D gene (5 bases). The germline V gene encodes CDR1 SGHDT and CDR2 YYEEEE. V shed 2 bases and J shed 9 bases, with 12 bases lying between them. This CDR3 has 13 residues. This chain's CDR3 is CASSLRGMGPQHF. CDR3 DNA: TGTGCCAGCAGCTTACGGGGGATGGGGCCCCAGCATTTT.